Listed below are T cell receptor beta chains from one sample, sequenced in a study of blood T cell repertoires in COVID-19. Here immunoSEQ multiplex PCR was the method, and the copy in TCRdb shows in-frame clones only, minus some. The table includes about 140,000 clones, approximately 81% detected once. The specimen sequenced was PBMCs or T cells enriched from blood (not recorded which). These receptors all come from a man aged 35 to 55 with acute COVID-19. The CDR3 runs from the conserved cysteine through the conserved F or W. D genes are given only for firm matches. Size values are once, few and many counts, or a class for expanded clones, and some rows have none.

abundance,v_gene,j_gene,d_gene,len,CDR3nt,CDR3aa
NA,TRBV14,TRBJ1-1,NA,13,TGTGCCAGCAGCCAAGCGCGGGAGACTGAAGCTTTCTTT,CASSQARETEAFF
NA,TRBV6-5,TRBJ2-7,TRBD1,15,TGTGCCAGCAGTCGCAGGGGGCGGCCTTTCAACGAGCAGTACTTC,CASSRRGRPFNEQYF
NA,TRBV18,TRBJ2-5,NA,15,TGTGCCAGCTCACCACCGGCAGGGCCCCAAGAGACCCAGTACTTC,CASSPPAGPQETQYF
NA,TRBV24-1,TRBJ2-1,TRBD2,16,TGTGCCACCAGTGACTTCGGGGGGGGAACCAACAATGAGCAGTTCTTC,CATSDFGGGTNNEQFF
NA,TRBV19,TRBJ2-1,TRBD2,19,TGTGCCAGTAGTTCACAGGGGATTTCCGGACTAGCGGGAGTTGGGGAGCAGTTCTTC,CASSSQGISGLAGVGEQFF
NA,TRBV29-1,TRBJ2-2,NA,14,TGCAGCGTCTCCCTCGACAGCTACACCGGGGAGCTGTTTTTT,CSVSLDSYTGELFF
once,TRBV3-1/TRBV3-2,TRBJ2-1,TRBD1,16,TGTGCCAGCAGCCAAGAATCTTGGGACAGGGAGAATGAGCAGTTCTTC,CASSQESWDRENEQFF
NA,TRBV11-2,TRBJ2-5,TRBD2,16,TGTGCCAGCAGCTTAGGGCTAGCGGGGTACCAAGAGACCCAGTACTTC,CASSLGLAGYQETQYF
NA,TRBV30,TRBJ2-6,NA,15,TGTGCCTGGAGTGACCACACCTCTGGGGCCAACGTCCTGACTTTC,CAWSDHTSGANVLTF
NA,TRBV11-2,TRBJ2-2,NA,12,TGTGCCAGCAGCTCGGGGGTGGGGGAGCTGTTTTTT,CASSSGVGELFF
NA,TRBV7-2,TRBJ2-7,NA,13,TGTGCCAGCAGCTCCCCCGACATGACAGGTCCTCACTTC,CASSSPDMTGPHF
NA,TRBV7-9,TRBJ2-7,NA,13,TGTGCCAGCAGCTTAGGAGGAAGGGGCGAGCAGTACTTC,CASSLGGRGEQYF
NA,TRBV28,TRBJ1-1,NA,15,TGTGCCAGCAGTTCCACCGGGACACCGAACACTGAAGCTTTCTTT,CASSSTGTPNTEAFF
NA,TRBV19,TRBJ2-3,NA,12,TGTGCCAGTAGTATAGGCGGAGATACGCAGTATTTT,CASSIGGDTQYF
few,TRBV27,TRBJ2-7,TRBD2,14,TGTGCCAGCAGCCGACTAGCGGGAGGGCCCGAGCAGTACTTC,CASSRLAGGPEQYF
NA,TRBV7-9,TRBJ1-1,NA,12,TGTGCCAGCAGCCCCACGGGAACTGAAGCTTTCTTT,CASSPTGTEAFF
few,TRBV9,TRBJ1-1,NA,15,TGTGCCAGCAGCGCAGCGAGGGGGGGTGACACTGAAGCTTTCTTT,CASSAARGGDTEAFF
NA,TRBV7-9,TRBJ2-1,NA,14,TGTGCCAGCAGCACCGGGACTTCCTACAATGAGCAGTTCTTC,CASSTGTSYNEQFF
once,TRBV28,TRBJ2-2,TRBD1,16,TGTGCCAGCAGTCAACCCGAAGGGGGCGCCGCCGGGGAGCTGTTTTTT,CASSQPEGGAAGELFF
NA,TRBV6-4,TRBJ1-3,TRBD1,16,TGTGCCACCACAGGGGAACCGGACACGGAAGGAAACACCATATATTTT,CATTGEPDTEGNTIYF
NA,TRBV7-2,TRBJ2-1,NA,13,TGTGCCAGCCGGAGGGTAGGGGCGAATGAGCAGTTCTTC,CASRRVGANEQFF
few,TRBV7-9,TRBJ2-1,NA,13,TGTGCCAGCAGCTTATCAGGGAGGTATGAGCAGTTCTTC,CASSLSGRYEQFF
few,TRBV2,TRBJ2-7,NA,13,TGTGCCAGCAGTGTCCGGTTGGTAGCGGAGCAGTACTTC,CASSVRLVAEQYF
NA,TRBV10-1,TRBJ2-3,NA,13,TGCGCCAGCAGTGCTGGAGGGGTGGATACGCAGTATTTT,CASSAGGVDTQYF
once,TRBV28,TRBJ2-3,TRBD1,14,TGTGCCAGTACCGGGACAGGGGTTGCAGATACGCAGTATTTT,CASTGTGVADTQYF
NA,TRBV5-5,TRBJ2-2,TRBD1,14,TGTGCCAGCAGCCTCGGGACAGTCACCGGGGAGCTGTTTTTT,CASSLGTVTGELFF
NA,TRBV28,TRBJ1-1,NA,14,TGTGCCAGCAGTGTTGGGGGGTTGGACACTGAAGCTTTCTTT,CASSVGGLDTEAFF
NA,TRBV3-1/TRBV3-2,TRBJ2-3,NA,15,TGTGCCAGCAGCCAAGAGTTAACAGCCACAGATACGCAGTATTTT,CASSQELTATDTQYF
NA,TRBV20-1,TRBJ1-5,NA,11,TGCAGTGCTCAAGCCCCGGGGGCCCAGCATTTT,CSAQAPGAQHF
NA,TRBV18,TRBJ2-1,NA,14,TGTGCCAGCTCACCAGTGAGGGCGGGGAATGAGCAGTTCTTC,CASSPVRAGNEQFF
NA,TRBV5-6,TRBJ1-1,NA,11,TGTGCCAGCAGCTTCGGAGCAGAAGGTTTCTTT,CASSFGAEGFF
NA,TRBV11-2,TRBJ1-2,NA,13,TGTGCCAGCAGCGCTGACCCGAGCGGCGGCTACACCTTC,CASSADPSGGYTF
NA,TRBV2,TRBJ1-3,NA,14,TGTGCCAGCCTGCAGGGGCTCGCTGGAAACACCATATATTTT,CASLQGLAGNTIYF
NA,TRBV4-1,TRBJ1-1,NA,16,TGCGCCAGCAGCCAAGAGTTCGGGGGACGCACCACTGAAGCTTTCTTT,CASSQEFGGRTTEAFF
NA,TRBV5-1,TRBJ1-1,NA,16,TGCGCCAGCAGCTCGCCGGAGACAGGAAAGAACACTGAAGCTTTCTTT,CASSSPETGKNTEAFF
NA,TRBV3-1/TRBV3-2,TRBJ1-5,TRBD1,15,TGTGCCAGCAGCCACGGGACAGGGGAGGGCCAGCCCCAGCATTTT,CASSHGTGEGQPQHF
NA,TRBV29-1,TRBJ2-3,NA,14,TGCAGCGTTGGGACATCCCCAAGCACAGATACGCAGTATTTT,CSVGTSPSTDTQYF
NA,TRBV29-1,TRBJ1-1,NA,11,TGCAGCGTTGAGGAGGGAACTGAAGCTTTCTTT,CSVEEGTEAFF
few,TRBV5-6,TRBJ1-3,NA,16,TGTGCCAGCAGCTCATCGGGGGGGTCCTCAGGAAACACCATATATTTT,CASSSSGGSSGNTIYF
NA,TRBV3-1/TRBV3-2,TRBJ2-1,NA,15,TGTGCCAGCAGCCTACAGGGCCGTCCCTACAATGAGCAGTTCTTC,CASSLQGRPYNEQFF
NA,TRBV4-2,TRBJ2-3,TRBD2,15,TGTGCCAGCAGCCTGGGACTAGCGGTTTCAGATACGCAGTATTTT,CASSLGLAVSDTQYF
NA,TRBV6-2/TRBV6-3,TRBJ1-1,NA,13,TGTGCCAGCAGTTATGACATCAGAACTGAAGCTTTCTTT,CASSYDIRTEAFF